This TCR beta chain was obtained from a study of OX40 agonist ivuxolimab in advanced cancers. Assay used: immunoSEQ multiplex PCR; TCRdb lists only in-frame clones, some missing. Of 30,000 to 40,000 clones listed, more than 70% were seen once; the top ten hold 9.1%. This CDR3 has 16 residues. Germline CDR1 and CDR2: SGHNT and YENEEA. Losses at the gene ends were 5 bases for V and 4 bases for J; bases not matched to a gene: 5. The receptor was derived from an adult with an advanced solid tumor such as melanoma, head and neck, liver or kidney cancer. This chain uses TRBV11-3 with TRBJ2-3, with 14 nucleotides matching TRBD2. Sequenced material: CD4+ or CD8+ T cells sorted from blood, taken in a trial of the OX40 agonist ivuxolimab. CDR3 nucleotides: TGTGCCAGCAGCCAGGGGACTAGCGGGAGTGCAGATACGCAGTATTTT. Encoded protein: CASSQGTSGSADTQYF.